A selection of T cell receptor beta chains follows, all from one sample in a study of blood T cell repertoires in COVID-19. Assay used: immunoSEQ multiplex PCR; TCRdb lists only in-frame clones, some missing. The table includes 130,000 to 150,000 clones, around 84% detected once. Sequencing was carried out using peripheral blood. These receptor sequences come from a human donor in a cohort sampled during active COVID-19. The CDR3 runs from the conserved cysteine through the conserved F or W. The D gene is left open where the match is weak. The listing skips clone size in some rows; elsewhere it reads once, few, many or a size class.

v_gene,abundance,d_gene,j_gene,CDR3aa,CDR3nt
TRBV6-5,.,.,TRBJ2-1,CASRKRGGSTDEQFF,TGTGCCAGCAGGAAAAGAGGAGGGTCAACCGATGAGCAGTTCTTC
TRBV7-2,.,.,TRBJ1-2,CASSSGIIVNRGYTF,TGTGCCAGCAGCTCGGGGATTATAGTAAATAGGGGCTACACCTTC
TRBV7-9,.,TRBD1,TRBJ2-5,CASSLGDRGLQETQYF,TGTGCCAGCAGCTTAGGGGACAGGGGACTCCAAGAGACCCAGTACTTC
TRBV4-1,.,.,TRBJ2-6,CASSQEGRSNVLTF,TGCGCCAGCAGCCAAGAGGGCAGATCCAACGTCCTGACTTTC
TRBV11-3,.,.,TRBJ2-4,CASSTRTRLNIQYF,TGTGCCAGCAGCACCAGAACCCGATTAAACATTCAGTACTTC
TRBV4-3,.,.,TRBJ2-3,CASSTSPRDTQYF,TGCGCCAGCAGCACCAGTCCAAGAGATACGCAGTATTTT
TRBV4-1,.,TRBD1,TRBJ1-2,CASSQERDRGAYGYTF,TGCGCCAGCAGCCAAGAACGGGACAGGGGGGCCTATGGCTACACCTTC
TRBV7-8,.,.,TRBJ1-3,CASSLVGGSSGNTIYF,TGTGCCAGCAGCTTAGTAGGGGGAAGCTCTGGAAACACCATATATTTT
TRBV4-2,.,TRBD1,TRBJ2-2,CASSQGRQGVSNTGELFF,TGTGCCAGCAGCCAAGGTAGACAGGGGGTCTCGAACACCGGGGAGCTGTTTTTT
TRBV28,.,.,TRBJ1-5,CASSLGGAASNQPQHF,TGTGCCAGCAGTTTAGGGGGGGCAGCTAGCAATCAGCCCCAGCATTTT
TRBV7-9,.,TRBD1,TRBJ1-2,CASSSLTPGQGGYGYTF,TGTGCCAGCAGCTCACTAACACCGGGACAGGGAGGATATGGCTACACCTTC
TRBV5-1,.,.,TRBJ1-5,CASSLDRDNQPQHF,TGCGCCAGCAGCTTGGACAGGGACAATCAGCCCCAGCATTTT
TRBV7-8,.,TRBD1,TRBJ1-6,CASSLIGSGGASYNSPLHF,TGTGCCAGCAGCTTAATTGGTTCAGGGGGCGCGTCCTATAATTCACCCCTCCACTTT
TRBV3-1/TRBV3-2,.,.,TRBJ1-4,CASSLVGPEKLFF,TGTGCCAGCAGCCTCGTGGGGCCCGAAAAACTGTTTTTT
TRBV6-5,once,TRBD1,TRBJ2-2,CASSYGGQINTGELFF,TGTGCCAGCAGTTACGGGGGACAGATTAACACCGGGGAGCTGTTTTTT
TRBV5-6,.,TRBD1,TRBJ1-5,CASSAGGPNSNQPQHF,TGTGCCAGCAGCGCAGGGGGCCCTAATAGCAATCAGCCCCAGCATTTT
TRBV19,once,TRBD1,TRBJ2-7,CATRGTGVQEQYF,TGTGCCACCAGAGGGACAGGGGTACAAGAGCAGTACTTC
TRBV9,.,TRBD2,TRBJ2-3,CASSADPSGGAPDTQYF,TGTGCCAGCAGCGCCGACCCTAGCGGGGGGGCTCCCGATACGCAGTATTTT
TRBV19,.,.,TRBJ2-7,CASSIGQGNEQYF,TGTGCCAGTAGTATAGGTCAGGGGAACGAGCAGTACTTC
TRBV9,.,.,TRBJ2-3,CASSVGADTQYF,TGTGCCAGCAGCGTCGGGGCAGATACGCAGTATTTT